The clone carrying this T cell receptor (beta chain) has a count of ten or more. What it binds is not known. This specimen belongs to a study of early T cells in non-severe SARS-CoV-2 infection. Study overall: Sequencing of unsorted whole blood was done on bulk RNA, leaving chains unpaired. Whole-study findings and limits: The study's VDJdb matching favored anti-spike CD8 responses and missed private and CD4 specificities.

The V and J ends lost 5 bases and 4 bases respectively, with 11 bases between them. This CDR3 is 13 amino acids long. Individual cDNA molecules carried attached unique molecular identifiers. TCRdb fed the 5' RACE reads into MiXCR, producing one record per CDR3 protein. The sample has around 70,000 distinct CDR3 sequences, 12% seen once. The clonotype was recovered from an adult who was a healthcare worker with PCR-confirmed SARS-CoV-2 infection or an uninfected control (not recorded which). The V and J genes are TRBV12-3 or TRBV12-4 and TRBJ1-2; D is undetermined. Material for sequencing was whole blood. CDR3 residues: CASSPDGIYGYTF. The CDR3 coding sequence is TGTGCCAGCAGTCCGGACGGAATCTATGGCTACACCTTC.